The clone carrying this T cell receptor (beta chain) occurred many times. The antigen is not known. This entry belongs to a study of CD8 T cells in ankylosing spondylitis. Quantitative barcoded 5'-RACE was used to prepare TCR beta libraries. TCRdb reanalysed the 5' RACE reads using MiXCR and keeps one entry per CDR3 protein. Among roughly 130,000 distinct CDR3 sequences listed, 7% to 10% were seen once. Study-wide points: Reactive arthritis synovial fluid and blood previously showed some of these motif variants. Several highly homologous variants made up a TCR beta motif, and this motif appeared characteristic of ankylosing spondylitis blood. From matched ankylosing spondylitis synovial fluid, disease-linked clones were reportedly recovered at significantly enriched levels.

This CDR3 region has 14 residues. V lost 8 bases and J lost 1, with 14 bases in between. Germline-derived CDR1 and CDR2 are MNHEY and SVGEGT. The origin of this receptor is a male donor with ankylosing spondylitis. The sample was synovial fluid, either unsorted or a sorted T cell fraction (not recorded which). This chain connects TRBV6-2 or TRBV6-3 to TRBJ1-1; weak D call: TRBD1 (5 bases). The CDR3 region is CASDRGRGNTEAFF. The CDR3 coding sequence is TGTGCCAGCGACCGGGGCCGGGGGAACACTGAAGCTTTCTTT.